This T cell receptor (beta chain) was captured by sequencing in a study of beta chain features in type 1 diabetes. Only a few counts were recorded for this clone. Its antigen remains unknown. Points from the study as a whole: Diminished insertions and augmented deletions at VDJ junctions characterized type 1 diabetes patients. Among patients with Type 1 diabetes, TCRB CDR3s were moderately but significantly shorter in every one of the four CD4+ subsets.

Sequenced material consisted of expressed TCRB transcripts (all of the isolated RNA was reverse transcribed). Generated by immunoSEQ multiplex PCR, the TCRdb table keeps only in-frame clones and is missing some. The sample includes more than 100,000 clones, 9% of them seen just once. CDR1 is SQVTM, CDR2 ANQGSEA, per germline. The CDR3 is made up of 11 amino acids. With 3 bases removed from V and 8 bases from J, the gap between germline ends came to 8 bases. This TCR was recovered from a young man with type 1 diabetes. The specimen sequenced was central memory CD4+ T cells from blood. V is TRBV29-1 and J is TRBJ2-4; D perhaps matches TRBD1 (6 bases). The CDR3 protein is CSVEGADIQYF. The DNA for the CDR3 is TGCAGCGTTGAGGGGGCGGACATTCAGTACTTC.